This is a list of T cell receptor beta chains from one sample in a study of T cell responses to AZD1222 COVID-19 vaccine. Method: immunoSEQ multiplex PCR; TCRdb's copy keeps in-frame clones and lacks some. The sample lists 93,000 or so clones; 90% to 95% were seen once. The source was peripheral blood, collected on day 0 of AZD1222 vaccination. The origin of the receptors is an adult in good health. Both conserved end residues are part of each CDR3. D genes are given only for firm matches. A clone size is listed for some rows: how often the clone was seen (once, few, many), or a class if it is expanded.

v_gene: TRBV15
j_gene: TRBJ2-2
abundance: -
d_gene: TRBD1
CDR3nt: TGTGCCACCAGCCTCGACAGGGGTAGAGGGGAGCTGTTTTTT
CDR3aa: CATSLDRGRGELFF

v_gene: TRBV10-2
j_gene: TRBJ2-1
abundance: -
d_gene: -
CDR3nt: TGCGCCAGCACGTCCGGGACCCTTGACAATGAGCAGTTCTTC
CDR3aa: CASTSGTLDNEQFF

v_gene: TRBV5-6
j_gene: TRBJ2-7
abundance: once
d_gene: -
CDR3nt: TGTGCCAGCAGCTTTCTAACCGAAGCCTACGAGCAGTACTTC
CDR3aa: CASSFLTEAYEQYF

v_gene: TRBV7-2
j_gene: TRBJ1-1
abundance: -
d_gene: TRBD1
CDR3nt: TGTGCCAGCAGCCTGGACAGGGACACTGAAGCTTTCTTT
CDR3aa: CASSLDRDTEAFF

v_gene: TRBV29-1
j_gene: TRBJ1-2
abundance: once
d_gene: TRBD1
CDR3nt: TGCAGCGTGCCGGGACAGGGGGGACATGGCTACACCTTC
CDR3aa: CSVPGQGGHGYTF

v_gene: TRBV5-1
j_gene: TRBJ2-2
abundance: -
d_gene: TRBD2
CDR3nt: TGCGCCAGCAGACTAGCGGGAGTGGCCACCGGGGAGCTGTTTTTT
CDR3aa: CASRLAGVATGELFF

v_gene: TRBV6-2/TRBV6-3
j_gene: TRBJ2-7
abundance: -
d_gene: TRBD2
CDR3nt: TGTGCCAGCAGTTATGTAGGTAGCGGGAGATCCGAGCAGTACTTC
CDR3aa: CASSYVGSGRSEQYF

v_gene: TRBV21-1
j_gene: TRBJ2-7
abundance: -
d_gene: -
CDR3nt: TGTGCCAGCAGCAAAGAGCATACCTACGAGCAGTACTTC
CDR3aa: CASSKEHTYEQYF

v_gene: TRBV7-2
j_gene: TRBJ1-1
abundance: -
d_gene: -
CDR3nt: TGTGCCAGCAGGCTTGTTTCCGGGGGGCGCGGAGCTTTCTTT
CDR3aa: CASRLVSGGRGAFF

v_gene: TRBV2
j_gene: TRBJ2-2
abundance: -
d_gene: -
CDR3nt: -
CDR3aa: CASFGPGANTGELFF

v_gene: TRBV5-1
j_gene: TRBJ2-2
abundance: -
d_gene: -
CDR3nt: TGCGCCAGCAGCTTGGTAGGCACCGGGGAGCTGTTTTTT
CDR3aa: CASSLVGTGELFF

v_gene: TRBV6-5
j_gene: TRBJ2-3
abundance: -
d_gene: -
CDR3nt: TGTGCCAGCAGTATGATAGGGGGAGGCACAGATACGCAGTATTTT
CDR3aa: CASSMIGGGTDTQYF

v_gene: TRBV14
j_gene: TRBJ2-7
abundance: once
d_gene: TRBD2
CDR3nt: TGTGCCAGCAGCCATCGACTAGCGGGACTAGGTGGCTCCTACGAGCAGTACTTC
CDR3aa: CASSHRLAGLGGSYEQYF

v_gene: TRBV7-9
j_gene: TRBJ2-7
abundance: few
d_gene: -
CDR3nt: TGTGCCAGTAGCGGACCATTTCCCGGCTACGAGCAGTACTTC
CDR3aa: CASSGPFPGYEQYF

v_gene: TRBV4-1
j_gene: TRBJ2-1
abundance: once
d_gene: -
CDR3nt: TGCGCCAGCAGCCAAGAAATCGACTCCTCCTACAATGAGCAGTTCTTC
CDR3aa: CASSQEIDSSYNEQFF

v_gene: TRBV19
j_gene: TRBJ1-1
abundance: -
d_gene: -
CDR3nt: TGTGCCAGTAGTATAGGTTCGGGGGCGAGGGCTTTCTTT
CDR3aa: CASSIGSGARAFF